This T cell receptor beta chain is from a study of blood T cell repertoires in COVID-19. Measured with immunoSEQ multiplex PCR; TCRdb has only the in-frame clones, and not every one. This table holds about 100,000 clones, 88% found once. From germline, CDR1 is SGHDT and CDR2 YYEEEE. The CDR3 extends over 15 amino acids. Unmatched junction bases numbered 7, after V lost 4 bases and J lost 4 bases. Sequencing input: peripheral blood. This sequence was found in a man in his forties or fifties with active or convalescent COVID-19. This chain uses TRBV5-6 with TRBJ1-1, with 10 bases identical to TRBD1. The DNA of the CDR3 is TGTGCCAGCAGCGGCGGACAGGGGGTCGCCACTGAAGCTTTCTTT. As protein: CASSGGQGVATEAFF.